This T cell receptor (beta chain) is from a study of blood T cell repertoires in COVID-19. Repertoires were generated with immunoSEQ multiplex PCR, while TCRdb's copy carries only in-frame clones and drops some. The top ten clones hold 2% to 3% of a sample with under 300,000 clones, more than 70% of them seen once. The receptor's source is a woman between 40 and 55 years old with acute COVID-19. Sequenced material: PBMCs or T cells enriched from blood (not recorded which).

CDR3 loop: CSVALFRGLGTGELFF. CDR3 nucleotide sequence: TGCAGCGTTGCCCTTTTCAGGGGATTGGGCACCGGGGAGCTGTTTTTT. The chain recombines TRBV29-1 with TRBJ2-2; possible D gene TRBD1, 6 bases. V was cut by 4 bases and J by 4 bases, with 19 bases left in between. This CDR3 comprises 16 residues. The V gene's germline CDR1 is SQVTM and CDR2 ANQGSEA.